The TCR beta chain under discussion was sequenced for a study of cytomegalovirus exposure and HLA in healthy donors. Study at large: Unique TCRs from HLA-typed donors, 75 million to 100 million of them, were held in an early data release. General study results and limits: For most TCR beta V segments, an earlier analysis put the productive rate at about 87% or about 30% of the time.

The PCR contained 60 Vbeta and 13 Jbeta primers. Repertoires were generated with immunoSEQ multiplex PCR, while TCRdb's copy carries only in-frame clones and drops some. The sample holds about 160,000 clones, around 81% seen once. Comment on this clone: Its antigen is still unknown.

The sequence derives from a woman between 50 and 59 years old in good health and CMV-seronegative. Sequenced input: PBMCs.

The CDR3 sequence is CASSVNTEAFF. CDR3 in DNA: TGTGCCAGCAGCGTAAACACTGAAGCTTTCTTT. V is TRBV2 and J is TRBJ1-1; D is ambiguous. Per the germline V gene, CDR1 is SNHLY and CDR2 is FYNNEI. V was cut by 6 bases and J by 2 bases, with 4 bases left in between. The CDR3 loop spans 11 amino acids.